This TCR beta chain was documented in a study of T cell repertoires in cytomegalovirus infection. General study results and limits: CMV carriers having the relevant HLA were flagged by cumulative public TCR beta family frequency.

TCRdb reprocessed the reads with MiXCR, giving one entry per CDR3 protein. The data contain 300,000 or so distinct CDR3 sequences, roughly 24% of them singletons. There are a few counts of this clonotype. Antigen specificity is unknown. The origin of this receptor is a human donor in good health (CMV status not recorded). Some clones in this sample may be carry-over from other donors' samples. The sequenced sample was PBMCs.

The CDR3 loop reads CASSPGLAGGSTDTQYF. DNA of the CDR3: TGTGCCAGCAGCCCGGGACTAGCGGGGGGAAGCACAGATACGCAGTATTTT. The J gene is TRBJ2-3, the V gene TRBV11-2; 15 positions agree with TRBD2. CDR3 length: 17 amino acids. The V segment lost 5 bases and the J segment 0 bases; nucleotides outside the gene matches: 3. Per the germline V gene, CDR1 is SGHAT and CDR2 is FQNNGV.